Following are 8 T cell receptor beta chains from one sample sequenced in a study of Graves' ophthalmopathy and Graves' hyperthyroidism. As the template, RNA transcripts were used to amplify TCR beta CDR3 regions. HTBI primers primed a first-round RT-PCR, and a second-round multiplex PCR followed. MiXCR, run by TCRdb on the multiplex PCR reads, gives a single entry per CDR3 protein. The sample yields about 380,000 distinct CDR3 sequences, approximately 15% seen once. The source material was peripheral blood. Every receptor here comes from a woman aged 18-29 years with stable Graves' hyperthyroidism.

This clonotype was seen repeatedly, ten times or more. V and J are TRBV28 and TRBJ1-2, with D tentatively TRBD1 (6 bases). Trimming took 4 bases from V and 2 from J, leaving 11 bases between them. Germline CDR1 reads MDHEN; CDR2 reads SYDVKM. This CDR3 region has 14 residues. CDR3 sequence (DNA): TGTGCCAGCAGTTCTCAGGGGACCAACTATGGCTACACCTTC. It encodes CASSSQGTNYGYTF.

This clonotype was observed many times. This chain joins TRBV7-6 and TRBJ1-5, with D hard to call. The CDR3 has 13 amino acids. V lost 5 bases and J lost 4, with 9 bases in between. The V gene's germline CDR1 is SGHVS and CDR2 FNYEAQ. In nucleotides, the CDR3 is TGTGCCAGCAGCGCCGGAACGAATCAGCCCCAGCATTTT. Protein sequence: CASSAGTNQPQHF.

This clonotype was seen ten or more times. This chain links TRBV19 with TRBJ2-7; D assignment may be TRBD1 or TRBD2 (6 bases each). V lost 5 bases to trimming and J lost 7 bases, with 12 bases between them. The germline V gene has CDR1 LNHDA and CDR2 SQIVND (reference sequence). The length of the CDR3 is 12 residues. The CDR3 sequence: CASSPGAREQYF. The DNA of the CDR3 is TGTGCCAGTAGTCCGGGGGCGCGTGAGCAGTACTTC.

This clonotype was picked up a small number of times. V gene TRBV27 combines with J gene TRBJ1-1, with 9 positions matching TRBD1. This CDR3 comprises 15 residues. Germline-derived CDR1 and CDR2 are MNHEY and SMNVEV (reference sequence). V was pared by 5 bases and J by 2 bases, with 6 bases of the junction left unmatched. This CDR3 reads CASSVWTGVNTEAFF. The DNA for the CDR3 is TGTGCCAGCAGTGTTTGGACAGGGGTTAACACTGAAGCTTTCTTT.

This clonotype was picked up many times. The chain combines TRBV11-1 with TRBJ2-7; 7 bases are a match to TRBD1. This CDR3 region has 14 residues. The V gene's germline CDR1 is SGHAT and CDR2 FQDESV (reference sequence). The junction had 5 bases not matched to a gene; V was cut back by 4 bases and J by 2 bases. CDR3 nucleotide sequence: TGTGCCAGCAGCTCCGGGACAGACCCCTACGAGCAGTACTTC. The encoded protein is CASSSGTDPYEQYF. The full variable domain, its missing parts supplied by reference TRBV11-1 and TRBJ2-7, is EAEVAQSPRYKITEKSQAVAFWCDPISGHATLYWYRQILGQGPELLVQFQDESVVDDSQLPKDRFSAERLKGVDSTLKIQPAELGDSAMYLCASSSGTDPYEQYFGPGTRLTVT.

The table lists this clonotype with many counts. The rearrangement uses TRBV7-2 and TRBJ1-1; unclear D gene. Germline assignment: CDR1 SGHTA and CDR2 FQGNSA. The germline V and J ends were trimmed by 3 bases and 6 bases, with 5 bases remaining between them. This CDR3 has 11 residues. The CDR3 loop is CASSFYSEAFF. CDR3 in DNA: TGTGCCAGCAGCTTCTACTCTGAAGCTTTCTTT.

This clonotype has at least ten counts. The genes are TRBV6-1 and TRBJ1-2; 8 nucleotides match TRBD1. This CDR3 spans 16 amino acids. CDR1 and CDR2 (germline): MNHNS, SASEGT. V gave up 6 bases and J gave up 0 bases; unmatched junction bases: 9. CDR3 bases: TGTGCCAGCAGGCCCCCGGGACAGGTTGCTAACTATGGCTACACCTTC. It specifies CASRPPGQVANYGYTF.

This clonotype was seen repeatedly, ten times or more. The V gene is TRBV19, the J gene TRBJ1-6; D remains ambiguous. This CDR3 has 16 residues. V gave up 3 bases and J gave up 2 bases, with 11 bases separating them. Per germline, CDR1 LNHDA and CDR2 SQIVND (reference sequence). As DNA, the CDR3 is TGTGCCAGTAGTATGCTTCAAGGGACCTATAATTCACCCCTCCACTTT. Translating it yields CASSMLQGTYNSPLHF.